Sequencing of this TCR beta chain was carried out in a study of CXCR3-negative and CXCR3-positive naive CD8 T cells. General study points: Expression of CXCR3 was partially reduced after cryopreservation, and fresh PBMCs were used in most assays. Memory cells differed in TRBV-TRBJ usage, but naive CXCR3-negative and CXCR3-positive cells had similar usage. Whereas both naive subsets had comparably high diversity, memory CD8+ cells had much lower diversity. Comparison of naive cells showed more hydrophobic TRB CDR3s in CXCR3-positive than in CXCR3-negative naive cells.

Remarks on this clonotype: No antigen is known for it.

CD45RO-CCR7+CD27+CD95- expression identified naive CD8+ T cells. The CDR3 contains 15 residues. In germline, CDR1 is WNHNN, CDR2 SYGVQD (reference sequence). TRB cDNA libraries were made by UMI-labeled 5' RACE. TCRdb reprocessed the 5' RACE reads; each CDR3 protein has one entry and no DNA is given. In all, the sample yields about 90,000 distinct CDR3 sequences. This rearrangement joins TRBV10-1 to TRBJ1-5. The material sequenced was naive CXCR3+ CD8+ T cells from blood. Noted subset: CD45RO-CCR7+CD27+CD95- naive CD8+ T cells expressing CXCR3 (TNR3+). The clonotype comes from a human donor in good health. Some clones in this sample may be carry-over from other donors' samples. The CDR3 sequence: CASSPGTREGQPQHF.